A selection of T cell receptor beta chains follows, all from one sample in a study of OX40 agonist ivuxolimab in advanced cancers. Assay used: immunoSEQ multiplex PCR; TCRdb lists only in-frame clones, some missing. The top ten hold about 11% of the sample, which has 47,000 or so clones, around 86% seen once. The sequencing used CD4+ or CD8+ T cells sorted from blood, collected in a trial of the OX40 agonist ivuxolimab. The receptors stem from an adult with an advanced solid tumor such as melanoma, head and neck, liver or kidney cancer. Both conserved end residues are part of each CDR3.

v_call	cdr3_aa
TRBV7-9	CASSLAGDYTF
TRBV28	CATNSPRDRGYSNQPQHF
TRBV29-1	CSVQTGVNEQFF
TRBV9	CASSAPLEGGASTDTQYF
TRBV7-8	CASSLGGDEQFF
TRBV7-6	CASSFPTVNTDTQYF
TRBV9	CASSVGGVLYNEQFF
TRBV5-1	CASRGGGHGTQETQYF
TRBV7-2	CATRLGTGYNEQFF
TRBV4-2	CASSQVAGDQETQYF
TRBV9	CASSLEPSWNSGYTF
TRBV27	CASSWSENTEAFF
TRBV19	CASSIRFAGELFF
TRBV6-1	CASSDPSTSGYYNEQFF
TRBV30	CAWSVQTVTGELFF
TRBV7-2	CASSSFSSGTQYF
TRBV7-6	CASSFGTISEQFF
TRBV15	CATSQGSGSSAGELFF
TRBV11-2	CASSLRTSGGAIPDTQYF
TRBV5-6	CASSLRGEAFF
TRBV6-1	CASSDAQGGHYEQYF
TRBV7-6	CASSSLASNNEQFF
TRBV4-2	CASSQDLGSYEQYF
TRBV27	CASSVQGRNSPLHF
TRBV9	CASSDGQTQVNTEAFF
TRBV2	CASSDRGREGNQPQHF
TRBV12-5	CASGLVLGYTF
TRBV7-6	CASSLEVQANTEAFF
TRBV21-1	CASSKWFGQYSPLHF
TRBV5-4	CASSFWGSETQYF
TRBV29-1	CSASGQGADYNEQFF
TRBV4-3	CASSQDRGGSSYEQYF
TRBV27	CASSPTRTTSYNEQFF
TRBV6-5	CASKQGKGSEQFF
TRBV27	CASSLGGGPQHF
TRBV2	CANSLGHEQYF
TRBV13	CASSLRTLTSSYNSPLHF
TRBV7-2	CASSLPSPGTGAMDTEAFF
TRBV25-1	CASSDRGGGNTIYF
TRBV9	CASSVVQRAGELFF
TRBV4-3	CASSQGVSRPYNEQFF
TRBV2	CASTGTSGNNEQFF
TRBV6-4	CAKDTGGNEQFF
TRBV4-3	CASSQDWKGNTEAFF